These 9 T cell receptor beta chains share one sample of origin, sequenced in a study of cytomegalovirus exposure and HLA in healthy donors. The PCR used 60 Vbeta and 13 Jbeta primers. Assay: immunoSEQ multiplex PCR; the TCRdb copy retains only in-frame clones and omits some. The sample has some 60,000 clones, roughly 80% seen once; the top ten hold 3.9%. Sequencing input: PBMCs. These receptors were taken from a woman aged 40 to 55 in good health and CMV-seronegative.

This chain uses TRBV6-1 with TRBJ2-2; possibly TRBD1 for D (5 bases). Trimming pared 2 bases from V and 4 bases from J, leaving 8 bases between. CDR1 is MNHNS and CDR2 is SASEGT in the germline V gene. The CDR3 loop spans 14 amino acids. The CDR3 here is CASSEQGRTGELFF. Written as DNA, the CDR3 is TGTGCCAGCAGTGAACAGGGCCGCACCGGGGAGCTGTTTTTT.

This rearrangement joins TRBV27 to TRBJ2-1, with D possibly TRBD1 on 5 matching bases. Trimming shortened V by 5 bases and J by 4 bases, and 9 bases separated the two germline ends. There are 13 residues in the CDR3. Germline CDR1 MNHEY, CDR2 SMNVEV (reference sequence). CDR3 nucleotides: TGTGCCAGCAGTCTACAGGAGTACAATGAGCAGTTCTTC. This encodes CASSLQEYNEQFF.

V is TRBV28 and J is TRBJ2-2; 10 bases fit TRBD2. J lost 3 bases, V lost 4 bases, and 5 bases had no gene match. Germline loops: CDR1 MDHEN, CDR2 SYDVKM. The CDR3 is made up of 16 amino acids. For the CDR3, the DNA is TGTGCCAGCAGTTCCCAACTAGCGGGATACACCGGGGAGCTGTTTTTT. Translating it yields CASSSQLAGYTGELFF. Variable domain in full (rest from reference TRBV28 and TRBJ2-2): DVKVTQSSRYLVKRTGEKVFLECVQDMDHENMFWYRQDPGLGLRLIYFSYDVKMKEKGDIPEGYSVSREKKERFSLILESASTNQTSMYLCASSSQLAGYTGELFFGEGSRLTVL.

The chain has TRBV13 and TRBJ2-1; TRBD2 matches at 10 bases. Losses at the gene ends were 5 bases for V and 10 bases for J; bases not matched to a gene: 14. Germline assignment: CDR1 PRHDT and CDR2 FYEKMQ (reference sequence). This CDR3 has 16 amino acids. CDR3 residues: CASSMRGSGRDYEQFF. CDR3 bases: TGTGCCAGCAGCATGCGGGGCAGCGGGAGGGATTACGAGCAGTTCTTC.

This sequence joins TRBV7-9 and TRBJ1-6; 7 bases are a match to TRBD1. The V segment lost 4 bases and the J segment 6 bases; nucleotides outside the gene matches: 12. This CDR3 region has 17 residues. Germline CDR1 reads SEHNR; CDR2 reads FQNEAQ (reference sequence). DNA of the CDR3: TGTGCCAGCAGCTCCAGATCCGGGACAGCGGGTAATTCACCCCTCCACTTT. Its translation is CASSSRSGTAGNSPLHF.

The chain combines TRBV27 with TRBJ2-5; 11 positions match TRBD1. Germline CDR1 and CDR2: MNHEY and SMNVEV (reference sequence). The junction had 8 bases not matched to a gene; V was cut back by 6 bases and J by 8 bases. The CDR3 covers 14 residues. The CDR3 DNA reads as TGTGCCAGCAGCACCCCGGGACAGGGGGGCACCCAGTACTTC. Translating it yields CASSTPGQGGTQYF.

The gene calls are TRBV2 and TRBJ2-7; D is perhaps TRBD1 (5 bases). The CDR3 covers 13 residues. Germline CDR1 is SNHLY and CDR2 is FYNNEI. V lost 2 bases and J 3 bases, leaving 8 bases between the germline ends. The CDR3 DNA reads TGTGCCAGCAGTGAACAGGGAATCTACGAGCAGTACTTC. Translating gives CASSEQGIYEQYF.

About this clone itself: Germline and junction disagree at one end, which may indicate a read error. As DNA, the CDR3 is TGCGCCAGCAGCCAAGCCCTTCAAGACGGGGAGAACTCTGAAGCTTTCTTT. This translates into CASSQALQDGENSEAFF. The chain has TRBV4-3 and TRBJ1-1; D gene uncertain. The length of the CDR3 is 17 residues. Per germline, CDR1 LGHNA and CDR2 YSLEER.

The CDR3 coding sequence is TGCGCCAGCAGTCAAGGGACAGAGCGAAGCTCCTACGAGCAGTACTTC. Encoded protein: CASSQGTERSSYEQYF. The V call is TRBV23-1, the J call TRBJ2-7; 7 bases map to TRBD1. TRBV23-1 is placed among ORFs of uncertain function. The CDR3 has 16 residues. The junction had 7 bases not matched to a gene; V was cut back by 2 bases and J by 0 bases.